Below are 12 T cell receptor beta chains sequenced from a single sample in a study of radiotherapy plus CTLA-4 blockade in lung cancer. Some clones are missing from TCRdb's copy, which holds only in-frame ones; the method was immunoSEQ multiplex PCR. There are approximately 80,000 clones in the sample; roughly 74% occur only once, and more than 8% lies in the top ten. This specimen consisted of peripheral blood, obtained from a patient treated with radiotherapy plus ipilimumab. All receptors come from a human donor with non-small cell lung cancer whose response to radiotherapy plus ipilimumab could not be evaluated.

This sequence joins TRBV5-1 and TRBJ2-3; TRBD2 matches 9 bases. This CDR3 contains 16 residues. Trimming at V came to 0 bases and at J to 0 bases, leaving 2 bases not matched to a gene. Germline CDR1 reads SGHRS; CDR2 reads YFSETQ. Here the CDR3 reads CASSLGLAGSTDTQYF. CDR3 nucleotide sequence: TGCGCCAGCAGCTTGGGGCTAGCGGGGAGCACAGATACGCAGTATTTT.

This chain joins TRBV6-5 and TRBJ2-1; TRBD1 aligns across 7 bases. The CDR3 length is 15 residues. J lost 5 bases, V lost 4 bases, and 8 bases had no gene match. Germline values: CDR1 MNHEY, CDR2 SVGAGI. The DNA of the CDR3 is TGTGCCAGCAGTTCGCCCGGGACAGCTGACAATGAGCAGTTCTTC. It translates to CASSSPGTADNEQFF.

This chain joins TRBV25-1 and TRBJ2-1; 9 positions agree with TRBD2. The CDR3 has 17 amino acids. J lost 6 bases, V lost 6 bases, and 15 bases had no gene match. Germline CDR1 is MGHDK and CDR2 is SYGVNS. The CDR3 bases are TGTGCCAGCAGCGCCCTAGTAGGGCTAGCGGGAAGCAATGAGCAGTTCTTC. Translated, it gives CASSALVGLAGSNEQFF.

The rearrangement joins TRBV6-5 to TRBJ2-2; TRBD1 matches at 7 bases. The CDR3 totals 14 residues. Germline trimming cut 6 bases from V and 4 bases from J; bases unmatched to any gene: 5. CDR1 and CDR2 from the germline V gene are MNHEY and SVGAGI. Here the CDR3 reads CASRFPGGTGELFF. CDR3 nucleotide sequence: TGTGCCAGCAGGTTTCCAGGGGGCACCGGGGAGCTGTTTTTT.

CDR3 in amino acids: CASSPDGGTGVYEQYF. The CDR3 region has the DNA TGTGCCAGCAGCCCCGACGGGGGGACAGGGGTCTACGAGCAGTACTTC. The V and J genes are TRBV11-3 and TRBJ2-7, with TRBD1 matching 10 bases. Germline V gene lookup returns CDR1 SGHNT and CDR2 YENEEA. J was trimmed by 3 bases and V by 5 bases; bases with no gene match: 10. There are 16 residues in the CDR3.

J is TRBJ2-1 and V is TRBV15, with 8 bases aligning to TRBD2. CDR3 size: 14 residues. CDR1 and CDR2 from the germline V gene are LNHNV and YYDKDF (reference sequence). V gave up 1 base and J gave up 6 bases; unmatched junction bases: 2. This chain's CDR3 is CATSRASGSNEQFF. The CDR3 DNA reads as TGTGCCACCAGCAGAGCCAGCGGGAGCAATGAGCAGTTCTTC.

This clone has more than one count but fewer than ten. This chain uses TRBV14 with TRBJ1-3, with D tentatively TRBD1 (5 bases). V was shortened by 1 base and J by 0 bases, with 13 bases between the two germline ends. CDR1 SGHDN and CDR2 FVKESK come from the germline V gene. The CDR3 covers 17 residues. This CDR3 reads CASSQAPAGFSGNTIYF. The CDR3 DNA reads TGTGCCAGCAGCCAAGCCCCTGCAGGGTTCTCTGGAAACACCATATATTTT.

J is TRBJ2-2 and V is TRBV10-3; perhaps TRBD1 as D (6 bases). The germline V gene has CDR1 ENHRY and CDR2 SYGVKD. Trimming took off 4 bases at V and 2 bases at J, with 23 bases between the two ends. This CDR3 region has 19 residues. The CDR3 region is CAISGTERTILTNTGELFF. The CDR3 region has the DNA TGTGCCATCAGTGGGACAGAAAGGACGATATTAACTAACACCGGGGAGCTGTTTTTT.

The V call is TRBV27, the J call TRBJ2-5, with D perhaps TRBD1 (6 bases). Trimming removed 6 bases at V and 5 bases at J, with 19 bases between. The CDR3 totals 15 residues. Germline CDR1 reads MNHEY; CDR2 reads SMNVEV (reference sequence). CDR3 DNA sequence: TGTGCCAGCAGACCGGCTACAGGGCCTTGGGAGACCCAGTACTTC. Its translation is CASRPATGPWETQYF.

This clone showed up just once. This chain links TRBV19 with TRBJ1-1; 9 bases line up with TRBD1. This CDR3 is built from 15 residues. Germline lookup yields CDR1 LNHDA and CDR2 SQIVND (reference sequence). V trimming: 7 bases; J trimming: 6 bases; junction bases outside the gene matches: 12. CDR3 DNA: TGTGCCAGTATCTCCCCGGGACAGGGCTTCCCTGAAGCTTTCTTT. This codes for CASISPGQGFPEAFF. Supplemented by reference TRBV19 and TRBJ1-1, the full variable domain reads DGGITQSPKYLFRKEGQNVTLSCEQNLNHDAMYWYRQDPGQGLRLIYYSQIVNDFQKGDIAEGYSVSREKKESFPLTVTSAQKNPTAFYLCASISPGQGFPEAFFGQGTRLTVV.

The chain combines TRBV7-9 with TRBJ1-1; tentatively, D is TRBD1 (5 bases). There are 13 residues in the CDR3. Germline CDR1 SEHNR, CDR2 FQNEAQ (reference sequence). Deletions cut 2 bases from V and 2 bases from J, with 6 bases between. In DNA form, the CDR3 reads TGTGCCAGCAGCTTACAGGGAAACACTGAAGCTTTCTTT. Protein product: CASSLQGNTEAFF. Based on the CDR3 plus reference TRBV7-9 and TRBJ1-1, the full variable domain is DTGVSQNPRHKITKRGQNVTFRCDPISEHNRLYWYRQTLGQGPEFLTYFQNEAQLEKSRLLSDRFSAERPKGSFSTLEIQRTEQGDSAMYLCASSLQGNTEAFFGQGTRLTVV.

V gene TRBV27 combines with J gene TRBJ2-7; D is undetermined. CDR1 and CDR2 from the germline V gene are MNHEY and SMNVEV (reference sequence). V lost 3 bases, J lost 0 bases, and 12 bases lay in between. The length of the CDR3 is 15 residues. DNA of the CDR3: TGTGCCAGCAGTTTGTTTAGCCGGAGCTCCTACGAGCAGTACTTC. Translation: CASSLFSRSSYEQYF.